This T cell receptor (beta chain) was observed in a study of OX40 agonist ivuxolimab in advanced cancers. Findings and limits, study-wide: Among T cells, CD8+ cells averaged more expanded clones than CD4+ cells.

This CDR3 spans 11 amino acids. The germline CDR1 and CDR2 sequences are MNHNS and SASEGT. Repertoires were generated with immunoSEQ multiplex PCR, while TCRdb's copy carries only in-frame clones and drops some. In the table there are about 62,000 clones, about 85% of which are singletons. Remarks on this clone: Antigen unknown. One end of the junction is discordant with germline, which a read error may explain.

The TCR comes from an adult with an advanced solid tumor such as melanoma, head and neck, liver or kidney cancer. The chain links TRBV6-1 to TRBJ2-1; perhaps TRBD1 as D (6 bases). The sample consisted of CD4+ or CD8+ T cells sorted from blood, taken in a trial of the OX40 agonist ivuxolimab. In DNA, the CDR3 is TGTGCCAGCAGCGAAGGGGGTGAGCAGTTCTTC. It yields the protein CASSEGGEQFF.